A single TCR beta chain is shown here with its context. The target antigen is unknown. The germline CDR1 and CDR2 sequences are MNHNS and SASEGT. The CDR3 consists of 18 residues. With 6 bases removed from V and 0 bases from J, the gap between germline ends came to 20 bases. It was with previously described methods and listed TCR primers that bulk TCR libraries were made. In TCRdb, the PCR reads were re-called with MiXCR into one record per CDR3 protein. The sample contains hundreds of thousands of distinct CDR3 sequences, 24% of which appear only once. This sample is drawn from a study of molecular identifiers for immune sequencing clone quantification. Whole-study findings and limits: With a barcode shared among identical TCR molecules, highly expanded clone sizes could be underestimated. Clones above 20 RNA copies contained over 98% of effector molecules but under 1% of naive ones.

The rearrangement uses TRBV6-1 and TRBJ1-4; D gene ambiguous. Input material: naive CD8+ T cells from blood, with Jurkat cell RNA spiked in. Subset of the sample: FACS-sorted CD8+CD4-CCR7+CD45RA+ naive T cells. The TCR was taken from a human donor in good health. Some libraries in this study had Jurkat cell RNA spiked in. The CDR3 loop is CASSAPHNPYTTNEKLFF. CDR3 in DNA: TGTGCCAGCAGCGCTCCACACAACCCTTATACAACTAATGAAAAACTGTTTTTT.